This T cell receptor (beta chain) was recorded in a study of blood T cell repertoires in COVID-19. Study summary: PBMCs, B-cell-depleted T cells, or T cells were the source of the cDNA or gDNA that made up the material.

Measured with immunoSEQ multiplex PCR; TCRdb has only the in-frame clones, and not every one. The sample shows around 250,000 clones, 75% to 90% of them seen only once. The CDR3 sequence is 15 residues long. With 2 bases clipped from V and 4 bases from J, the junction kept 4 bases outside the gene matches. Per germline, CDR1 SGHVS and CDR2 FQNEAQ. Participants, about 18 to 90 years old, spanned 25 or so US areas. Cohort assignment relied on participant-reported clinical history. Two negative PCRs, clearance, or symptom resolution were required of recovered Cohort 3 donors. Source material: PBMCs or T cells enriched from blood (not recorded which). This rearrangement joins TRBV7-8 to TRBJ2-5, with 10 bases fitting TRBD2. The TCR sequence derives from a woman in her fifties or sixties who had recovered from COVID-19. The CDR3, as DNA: TGTGCCAGCAGCTTACCTCCTAGCGGGAGAGAGACCCAGTACTTC. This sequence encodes CASSLPPSGRETQYF.